This entry lists 13 T cell receptor beta chains sequenced from one sample in a study of T cell responses to AZD1222 COVID-19 vaccine. Data came from immunoSEQ multiplex PCR; TCRdb stores just in-frame clones and leaves some out. This table holds 150,000 or so clones, under 95% found once. The specimen comprised peripheral blood, sampled on day 0 of MenACWY control vaccination. Source of these receptors: an adult in good health.

The CDR3 nucleotides read TGTGCCAGCAGTGATCGCTCGAACACTGAAGCTTTCTTT. Translation: CASSDRSNTEAFF. V is TRBV6-4 and J is TRBJ1-1; no clear D. Germline CDR1 MRHNA, CDR2 SNTAGT. Trimming took 3 bases from V and 1 from J, leaving 6 bases between them. The CDR3 is 13 amino acids.

The chain is built from TRBV10-2 and TRBJ1-5, with 12 nucleotides matching TRBD1. The CDR3 totals 15 residues. Germline V lookup: CDR1 WSHSY, CDR2 SAAADI. V shed 4 bases, J shed 5 bases, and the junction held 3 bases outside the gene matches. The DNA of the CDR3 is TGCGCCAGCAGTGGGGGACAGGGGGCTTATCAGCCCCAGCATTTT. Its translation is CASSGGQGAYQPQHF.

The genes are TRBV7-3 and TRBJ2-1, with 7 bases fitting TRBD2. V shed 3 bases and J 9 bases; nucleotides not matched to a gene: 5. Germline CDR1 and CDR2: SGHTA and FQGTGA. The CDR3 is 13 amino acids. CDR3 DNA: TGTGCCAGCAGCTTGACTAGCCCCGCTGAGCAGTTCTTC. Translation: CASSLTSPAEQFF.

The V and J genes are TRBV27 and TRBJ1-1; no reliable D call. The CDR3 runs to 12 residues. V was cut by 5 bases and J by 1 base, with 5 bases left in between. Looked up from germline, CDR1 is MNHEY and CDR2 is SMNVEV (reference sequence). CDR3 amino acids: CASSKQNTEAFF. The CDR3 region has the DNA TGTGCCAGCAGTAAACAGAACACTGAAGCTTTCTTT.

The chain uses TRBV30 and TRBJ2-7, with TRBD1 as a possible D gene (5 bases). The CDR3 sequence is 13 residues long. The germline V gene encodes CDR1 GTSNPN and CDR2 SVGIG (reference sequence). Trimming removed 3 bases from V and 0 bases from J, with 9 bases in between. CDR3 in DNA: TGTGCCTGGAGATACAGGAACTCCTACGAGCAGTACTTC. This gives the protein CAWRYRNSYEQYF.

The V and J genes are TRBV28 and TRBJ1-5; D is unresolved. Looked up from germline, CDR1 is MDHEN and CDR2 is SYDVKM. This CDR3 region has 14 residues. With 4 bases removed from V and 9 bases from J, the gap between germline ends came to 16 bases. CDR3 nucleotides: TGTGCCAGCAGTTCGACGGACGGCGGATGGCCCCAGCATTTT. It specifies CASSSTDGGWPQHF.

The chain recombines TRBV19 with TRBJ1-1; unclear D gene. CDR3 length equals 13 residues. The germline gives CDR1 LNHDA, CDR2 SQIVND (reference sequence). Deletions cut 3 bases from V and 5 bases from J, with 10 bases between. CDR3 sequence (DNA): TGTGCCAGTAGTATCTACGAGAGAACTGAAGCTTTCTTT. Translating gives CASSIYERTEAFF.

This chain uses TRBV10-3 with TRBJ2-7, with 7 bases aligning to TRBD1. Germline V gene data show CDR1 as ENHRY and CDR2 as SYGVKD. The CDR3 sequence is 14 residues long. Unmatched junction bases numbered 4, after V lost 3 bases and J lost 2 bases. CDR3 sequence (DNA): TGTGCCATCAGTGAATGGGACAGAACCTACGAGCAGTACTTC. This sequence encodes CAISEWDRTYEQYF.

This chain connects TRBV11-2 to TRBJ1-2, with no clear D. V gave up 6 bases and J gave up 0 bases, with 20 bases separating them. The length of the CDR3 is 17 residues. Looked up from germline, CDR1 is SGHAT and CDR2 is FQNNGV. The CDR3 coding sequence is TGTGCCAGCAGGCCGGGGTTTGGGGAGCACCCTAACTATGGCTACACCTTC. This gives the protein CASRPGFGEHPNYGYTF.

The J gene is TRBJ1-5, the V gene TRBV18; D is ambiguous. The germline V gene encodes CDR1 KGHSH and CDR2 LQKENI. Trimming took off 3 bases at V and 6 bases at J, with 9 bases between the two ends. The CDR3 extends over 13 amino acids. DNA for the CDR3: TGTGCCAGCTCACCCCCACACGGTCAGCCCCAGCATTTT. Its protein product is CASSPPHGQPQHF.

The chain has TRBV7-2 and TRBJ2-7, with D possibly TRBD1 on 6 matching bases. From germline, CDR1 is SGHTA and CDR2 FQGNSA. The CDR3 extends over 15 amino acids. Trimming shortened V by 5 bases and J by 0 bases, and 14 bases separated the two germline ends. The CDR3 region has the DNA TGTGCCAGCAGCCCATCATGGGACACCTCCTACGAGCAGTACTTC. Translated: CASSPSWDTSYEQYF.

The chain combines TRBV11-2 with TRBJ2-7; no firm D call. The CDR3 is 13 residues long. V shed 6 bases and J shed 6 bases, with 15 bases lying between them. The germline V gene has CDR1 SGHAT and CDR2 FQNNGV. Here the CDR3 reads CASSHEPSGEQYF. In nucleotides, the CDR3 is TGTGCCAGCAGTCACGAACCATCAGGCGAGCAGTACTTC.

This sequence joins TRBV7-9 and TRBJ2-7; D perhaps matches TRBD2 (6 bases). Trimming pared 5 bases from V and 4 bases from J, leaving 9 bases between. The CDR3 spans 12 residues. CDR1 and CDR2 from the germline V gene are SEHNR and FQNEAQ (reference sequence). This chain's CDR3 is CASSPTSYEQYF. CDR3 DNA sequence: TGTGCCAGCAGCCCGACTAGTTACGAGCAGTACTTC.